Below are 15 T cell receptor beta chains sequenced from a single sample in a study of sequential checkpoint blockade in melanoma. The treatment: randomized to nivolumab then ipilimumab (arm A) or the reverse (arm B). Generated by immunoSEQ multiplex PCR, the TCRdb table keeps only in-frame clones and is missing some. The data show 30,000 to 35,000 clones, roughly 84% seen once. The sample in question was CD8+ T cells sorted from blood (inferred from file names), obtained from a patient given nivolumab and ipilimumab in sequence. The source is a human donor with melanoma.

The chain recombines TRBV27 with TRBJ2-7; weak D call: TRBD1 (5 bases). V lost 5 bases and J 2 bases, leaving 13 bases between the germline ends. The CDR3 sequence is 14 residues long. The germline V gene encodes CDR1 MNHEY and CDR2 SMNVEV (reference sequence). The CDR3 bases are TGTGCCAGCAGTCCTACAAGGGGCCCCTACGAGCAGTACTTC. Its protein product is CASSPTRGPYEQYF.

This chain connects TRBV7-3 to TRBJ2-1; TRBD1 aligns across 11 bases. The germline CDR1 and CDR2 sequences are SGHTA and FQGTGA. This CDR3 comprises 19 residues. V gave up 5 bases and J gave up 0 bases; unmatched junction bases: 12. The CDR3, as DNA: TGTGCCAGCAGCCGAGGGGACAGGGGGTCCTCTTACTCCTACAATGAGCAGTTCTTC. Residues: CASSRGDRGSSYSYNEQFF.

CDR3 coding DNA: TGTGCCAGCAGCGTAGAGGGAGGGGTGGGGCCGGGGACTGAAGCTTTCTTT. Residues: CASSVEGGVGPGTEAFF. The chain uses TRBV9 and TRBJ1-1, with TRBD1 as a possible D gene (5 bases). Trimming shortened V by 0 bases and J by 5 bases, and 20 bases separated the two germline ends. The CDR3 covers 17 residues. The germline V gene has CDR1 SGDLS and CDR2 YYNGEE.

V usage is TRBV2 and J usage is TRBJ2-7, with a possible D match to TRBD1 (6 bases). V was clipped by 1 base and J by 3 bases, with 10 bases between them. The CDR3 has 14 residues. The germline gives CDR1 SNHLY, CDR2 FYNNEI. In nucleotides, the CDR3 is TGTGCCAGCAGTGAAGGGGTGGACAGCTACGAGCAGTACTTC. It is translated as CASSEGVDSYEQYF.

This chain links TRBV5-4 with TRBJ2-7; TRBD2 might be the D (7 bases). This CDR3 is built from 13 residues. Germline CDR1 is SGHNT and CDR2 is YYREEE (reference sequence). Deletions cut 0 bases from V and 6 bases from J, with 10 bases between. In nucleotides, the CDR3 is TGTGCCAGCAGCTTGGAGCGGGACACCGAGCAGTACTTC. It yields the protein CASSLERDTEQYF.

This clone was recorded only once. The V gene is TRBV18, the J gene TRBJ2-7, with 8 bases matching TRBD1. There are 16 residues in the CDR3. J gave up 3 bases and V 6 bases, and 13 bases lay outside the gene matches. CDR1 is KGHSH, CDR2 LQKENI, per germline. CDR3 protein: CASSRDRGAGIYEQYF. The CDR3, as DNA: TGTGCCAGCTCTCGTGACAGGGGCGCCGGTATCTACGAGCAGTACTTC.

The CDR3 spells CASSILASSTDTQYF. CDR3 nucleotide sequence: TGTGCCAGCAGTATCCTAGCGTCTAGCACAGATACGCAGTATTTT. The chain has TRBV27 and TRBJ2-3, with D possibly TRBD2 on 6 matching bases. V dropped 5 bases and J dropped 0 bases, with 12 bases sitting between them. Looked up from germline, CDR1 is MNHEY and CDR2 is SMNVEV (reference sequence). CDR3 length equals 15 residues.

V and J are TRBV10-3 and TRBJ2-7; 8 bases align to TRBD2. From germline, CDR1 is ENHRY and CDR2 SYGVKD. The CDR3 is 14 amino acids. V dropped 7 bases and J dropped 2; count of bases not matched to a gene: 7. Written as DNA, the CDR3 is TGTGCCATCACCGCGAGCGGGAGAGCCTACGAGCAGTACTTC. It translates to CAITASGRAYEQYF.

This clone was seen a single time. The rearrangement links TRBV7-9 to TRBJ1-2; no reliable D call. The V end was cut by 7 bases, the J end by 4 bases, with 13 bases between. This CDR3 comprises 13 residues. CDR1 and CDR2 from the germline V gene are SEHNR and FQNEAQ (reference sequence). The CDR3 sequence is CASTSPDFYGYTF. The CDR3 DNA reads as TGTGCCAGCACCTCCCCGGACTTCTATGGCTACACCTTC. Using reference TRBV7-9 and TRBJ1-2 for the parts outside the CDR3, the full variable domain is DTGVSQNPRHKITKRGQNVTFRCDPISEHNRLYWYRQTLGQGPEFLTYFQNEAQLEKSRLLSDRFSAERPKGSFSTLEIQRTEQGDSAMYLCASTSPDFYGYTFGSGTRLTVV.

V usage is TRBV28 and J usage is TRBJ1-5, with TRBD1 identical over 7 bases. The CDR3 covers 17 residues. Per germline, CDR1 MDHEN and CDR2 SYDVKM. V lost 2 bases to trimming and J lost 1 base; unmatched junction nucleotides: 8. The DNA for the CDR3 is TGTGCCAGCAGTTTAGCGACAGGGCCCCTAAGCAATCAGCCCCAGCATTTT. This codes for CASSLATGPLSNQPQHF. Combining the CDR3 with reference TRBV28 and TRBJ1-5 gives the whole variable domain DVKVTQSSRYLVKRTGEKVFLECVQDMDHENMFWYRQDPGLGLRLIYFSYDVKMKEKGDIPEGYSVSREKKERFSLILESASTNQTSMYLCASSLATGPLSNQPQHFGDGTRLSIL.

The rearrangement uses TRBV5-4 and TRBJ2-1; 12 bases line up with TRBD2. This CDR3 contains 16 residues. The germline CDR1 and CDR2 sequences are SGHNT and YYREEE (reference sequence). Unmatched junction bases numbered 5, after V lost 0 bases and J lost 7 bases. The CDR3 spells CASSLGTSGTHNEQFF. The CDR3 DNA reads as TGTGCCAGCAGCTTGGGGACTAGCGGGACACATAATGAGCAGTTCTTC. The entire variable domain, with the rest obtained from reference TRBV5-4 and TRBJ2-1, is as follows: ETGVTQSPTHLIKTRGQQVTLRCSSQSGHNTVSWYQQALGQGPQFIFQYYREEENGRGNFPPRFSGLQFPNYSSELNVNALELDDSALYLCASSLGTSGTHNEQFFGPGTRLTVL.

CDR3 sequence reads: CASSLLGASYGYTF. For the CDR3, the DNA is TGTGCCAGCAGTTTATTAGGGGCCTCTTATGGCTACACCTTC. V usage is TRBV27 and J usage is TRBJ1-2; TRBD1 is a possible D gene (5 bases). This CDR3 comprises 14 residues. Per germline, CDR1 MNHEY and CDR2 SMNVEV (reference sequence). V shed 1 base and J shed 5 bases, with 11 bases lying between them.

This rearrangement joins TRBV6-1 to TRBJ2-7; 7 nucleotides agree with TRBD1. CDR3 size: 18 residues. J gave up 0 bases and V 2 bases, and 13 bases lay outside the gene matches. Germline loops: CDR1 MNHNS, CDR2 SASEGT. This CDR3 reads CASSEYPRETGSSYEQYF. CDR3 nucleotide sequence: TGTGCCAGCAGTGAATATCCGAGGGAGACAGGGAGCTCCTACGAGCAGTACTTC.

CDR3 nucleotides: TGTGCCAGCAGCGTAGTGGGGGGTTGGGAGACCCAGTACTTC. This codes for CASSVVGGWETQYF. The chain uses TRBV9 and TRBJ2-5; D possibly corresponds to TRBD2 (6 bases). The germline V gene encodes CDR1 SGDLS and CDR2 YYNGEE. The length of the CDR3 is 14 residues. V was clipped by 0 bases and J by 5 bases, with 11 bases between them. The full variable domain, rest sourced from reference TRBV9 and TRBJ2-5, is DSGVTQTPKHLITATGQRVTLRCSPRSGDLSVYWYQQSLDQGLQFLIQYYNGEERAKGNILERFSAQQFPDLHSELNLSSLELGDSALYFCASSVVGGWETQYFGPGTRLLVL.

The rearrangement links TRBV6-5 to TRBJ2-1, with TRBD1 identical over 11 bases. J gave up 7 bases and V 2 bases, and 4 bases lay outside the gene matches. The germline V gene encodes CDR1 MNHEY and CDR2 SVGAGI. The CDR3 consists of 15 residues. The DNA for the CDR3 is TGTGCCAGCAGTTACGGACAGGGGGCTAAAAATGAGCAGTTCTTC. It yields the protein CASSYGQGAKNEQFF.